This TCR beta chain was sequenced during a study of blood T cells in healthy people across ages. Study-wide results and limits: Roughly linear declines in TCR beta diversity per million T cells occurred with age.

Regarding this clonotype: Its matching antigen is unknown.

The draw of peripheral blood yielded ten milliliters from each donor. Through a sample-barcoded 5' primer and a J-beta primer mix, a second PCR was run for roughly 6 to 12 cycles. A single record per CDR3 protein comes from TCRdb applying MiXCR to the 5' RACE reads. The sample lists roughly 1.5 million distinct CDR3 sequences, roughly 43% occurring once. The length of the CDR3 is 16 residues. Per germline, CDR1 SGHDT and CDR2 YYEEEE. Trimming shortened V by 3 bases and J by 0 bases, and 15 bases separated the two germline ends. The clonotype originates from a woman in her late teens or twenties in good health. V is TRBV5-6 and J is TRBJ1-1; weak D call: TRBD1 (5 bases). The sample taken for sequencing was blood. In DNA form, the CDR3 reads TGTGCCAGCAGCTACGGGACGGATCCCATGAACACTGAAGCTTTCTTT. Residues: CASSYGTDPMNTEAFF.